This TCR beta chain emerged from a study of sequential checkpoint blockade in melanoma. The wider study: Each arm's sequence ended with maintenance nivolumab.

V was clipped by 8 bases and J by 6 bases; unmatched bases: 13. Germline-derived CDR1 and CDR2 are ENHRY and SYGVKD. The CDR3 is 14 residues long. Clones were sequenced by immunoSEQ multiplex PCR, and TCRdb holds only the in-frame ones, with some missing. The table shows 1,200 to 1,500 clones, with roughly 65% occurring only once. Treatment described: randomized to nivolumab then ipilimumab (arm A) or the reverse (arm B). Sorted cells were live CD3+CD8+, lacking CD19 and CD56, from PBMCs. The rearrangement joins TRBV10-3 to TRBJ2-7; 7 bases agree with TRBD1. This clonotype originated in a human patient with melanoma. Some clones in this sample may be carry-over from other donors' samples. The sample in question was CD8+ T cells sorted from blood (inferred from file names), obtained from a patient given nivolumab and ipilimumab in sequence. The CDR3 DNA reads TGTGCCATCGGAGGAGCGCAGACAGGGCCCGAGCAGTACTTC. It encodes CAIGGAQTGPEQYF.